These T cell receptor beta chains were read from a single sample in a study of circulating CD8 cells and anti-PD-1 response in melanoma. TCRdb re-called the reads through MiXCR, storing one row per CDR3 protein. The data hold 750 to 900 distinct CDR3 sequences, with over 7.5% observed a single time. The starting material was CD8+ T cells from PBMCs, obtained at baseline or after one month of anti-PD-1 therapy (not recorded which). The receptors shown here come from a human donor with melanoma. Both conserved end residues are part of each CDR3. A D gene is named only where the DNA matches it firmly. Clone size is stated in some rows and not others, as once, few, many or a class when expanded.

TRBJ1-1	TRBV28	.	.	CASSGRMNTEAFF	TGTGCCAGCTCAGGACGGATGAACACTGAAGCTTTCTTT
TRBJ1-1	TRBV12-3/TRBV12-4	large	TRBD1	CASSPDRDLTEAFF	TGTGCCAGCAGCCCCGACAGGGATCTCACTGAAGCTTTCTTT
TRBJ1-3	TRBV5-4	medium-sized	.	CASSFTGSYGNTIYF	TGTGCCAGCAGCTTTACAGGGAGTTACGGAAACACCATATATTTT
TRBJ2-1	TRBV29-1	medium-sized	.	CSVEPGQPNNEQFF	TGCAGCGTTGAGCCCGGACAGCCGAACAATGAGCAGTTCTTC
TRBJ2-2	TRBV4-1	large	.	CASSFHRDTGELFF	TGCGCCAGCAGCTTTCACAGGGACACCGGGGAGCTGTTTTTT
TRBJ1-2	TRBV2	large	TRBD1	CASDRVYGYTF	TGTGCCAGTGACAGGGTCTATGGCTACACCTTC
TRBJ2-7	TRBV5-1	medium-sized	.	CASSTYGTPYEQYF	TGCGCCAGCAGTACCTACGGCACGCCCTACGAGCAGTACTTC
TRBJ1-2	TRBV19	large	TRBD1	CASSISGQGLYGYTF	TGTGCCAGTAGTATATCGGGACAGGGGCTCTATGGCTACACCTTC